These 31 T cell receptor beta chains share one sample of origin, sequenced in a study of control samples from healthy donors and cancer patients. Assay used: immunoSEQ multiplex PCR; TCRdb lists only in-frame clones, some missing. The data show under 150,000 clones, roughly 91% seen once. Sequencing was carried out using blood. These receptor sequences come from a man aged 35 to 55 in good health.

The chain couples TRBV10-1 to TRBJ2-2, with a possible D match to TRBD2 (6 bases). Per the germline V gene, CDR1 is WNHNN and CDR2 is SYGVQD (reference sequence). The V end was cut by 3 bases, the J end by 5 bases, with 10 bases between. The CDR3 extends over 14 amino acids. The CDR3 coding sequence is TGCGCCAGCAGTGACCCTGGAGGGACCGGGGAGCTGTTTTTT. This translates into CASSDPGGTGELFF.

V and J are TRBV9 and TRBJ2-1; 9 bases align to TRBD1. CDR3 length equals 16 residues. V was pared by 3 bases and J by 7 bases, with 11 bases of the junction left unmatched. From germline, CDR1 is SGDLS and CDR2 YYNGEE. The CDR3 spells CASSALGQGPTNEQFF. The DNA of the CDR3 is TGTGCCAGCAGCGCCCTTGGACAGGGGCCTACGAATGAGCAGTTCTTC. Drawing the rest from reference TRBV9 and TRBJ2-1, the complete variable domain is DSGVTQTPKHLITATGQRVTLRCSPRSGDLSVYWYQQSLDQGLQFLIQYYNGEERAKGNILERFSAQQFPDLHSELNLSSLELGDSALYFCASSALGQGPTNEQFFGPGTRLTVL.

This clone was counted once. This chain uses TRBV6-1 with TRBJ1-6; unclear D gene. The CDR3 loop spans 15 amino acids. Germline CDR1 and CDR2: MNHNS and SASEGT. V was trimmed by 0 bases and J by 8 bases, leaving 11 bases between them. The CDR3 loop reads CASSEAGSFYSPLHF. CDR3 nucleotide sequence: TGTGCCAGCAGTGAAGCGGGAAGTTTTTATTCACCCCTCCACTTT.

This clone was seen repeatedly, ten times or more. Other DNA sequences in the sample encode the same CDR3. The V and J genes are TRBV12-3 or TRBV12-4 and TRBJ2-2; D unclear. Trimming removed 4 bases at V and 7 bases at J, with 4 bases between. This CDR3 contains 11 residues. CDR3 protein: CASSYLGELFF. In nucleotides, the CDR3 is TGTGCCAGCAGTTATCTCGGGGAGCTGTTTTTT.

The rearrangement joins TRBV19 to TRBJ1-3; D is ambiguous. The CDR3 contains 15 residues. From germline, CDR1 is LNHDA and CDR2 SQIVND (reference sequence). V lost 1 base and J 1 base, leaving 8 bases between the germline ends. The DNA for the CDR3 is TGTGCCAGTAGTATAGCACCGGGGTCTGGAAACACCATATATTTT. Its protein is CASSIAPGSGNTIYF. Based on the CDR3 plus reference TRBV19 and TRBJ1-3, the full variable domain is DGGITQSPKYLFRKEGQNVTLSCEQNLNHDAMYWYRQDPGQGLRLIYYSQIVNDFQKGDIAEGYSVSREKKESFPLTVTSAQKNPTAFYLCASSIAPGSGNTIYFGEGSWLTVV.

V is TRBV6-2 or TRBV6-3 and J is TRBJ2-7; 8 bases align to TRBD2. Germline V gene lookup returns CDR1 MNHEY and CDR2 SVGEGT. There are 15 residues in the CDR3. V shed 4 bases and J 4 bases; nucleotides not matched to a gene: 9. Here the CDR3 reads CASSSPPGGDYEQYF. The CDR3 DNA reads TGTGCCAGCAGTTCCCCCCCGGGGGGGGATTACGAGCAGTACTTC.

V gene TRBV19 combines with J gene TRBJ2-7; 10 bases match TRBD1. V shed 4 bases, J shed 5 bases, and the junction held 5 bases outside the gene matches. Germline lookup yields CDR1 LNHDA and CDR2 SQIVND (reference sequence). The CDR3 spans 14 residues. CDR3 sequence (DNA): TGTGCCAGTAGTAAGTCCGGGACAGGGGACGAGCAGTACTTC. As protein: CASSKSGTGDEQYF.

The V gene is TRBV11-2, the J gene TRBJ2-5, with a weak D call TRBD2 (6 bases). CDR1 is SGHAT, CDR2 FQNNGV, per germline. Trimming pared 4 bases from V and 4 bases from J, leaving 13 bases between. This CDR3 is built from 14 residues. CDR3 sequence reads: CASSYPGVRETQYF. CDR3 DNA: TGTGCCAGCAGCTACCCGGGGGTGCGAGAGACCCAGTACTTC.

This clone was detected ten times or more. The rearrangement links TRBV10-3 to TRBJ1-1; the D gene is possibly TRBD1 (6 bases). This CDR3 contains 12 residues. Trimming removed 8 bases at V and 1 base at J, with 8 bases between. In germline, CDR1 is ENHRY, CDR2 SYGVKD. The chain's CDR3 is CAIRQENTEAFF. Here the CDR3 DNA reads TGTGCCATCCGACAGGAGAACACTGAAGCTTTCTTT.

A single count supports this clone. The chain uses TRBV9 and TRBJ2-1, with 7 bases identical to TRBD1. Trimming cost V 4 bases and J 6 bases; bases outside gene matches: 13. CDR1 and CDR2 (germline): SGDLS, YYNGEE. This CDR3 contains 16 residues. CDR3 loop: CASSIQGTRPPNEQFF. The CDR3 bases are TGTGCCAGCAGCATACAGGGGACCCGCCCGCCCAATGAGCAGTTCTTC.

This clone was counted a single time. CDR3 coding DNA: TGTGCCAGCAGCGTAGCTACAGGGGACTCCTACGAGCAGTACTTC. It codes for CASSVATGDSYEQYF. The gene calls are TRBV9 and TRBJ2-7; 7 positions agree with TRBD1. The junction had 3 bases not matched to a gene; V was cut back by 0 bases and J by 0 bases. CDR1 is SGDLS, CDR2 YYNGEE, per germline. The CDR3 has 15 amino acids. The whole variable domain, remainder taken from reference TRBV9 and TRBJ2-7, is DSGVTQTPKHLITATGQRVTLRCSPRSGDLSVYWYQQSLDQGLQFLIQYYNGEERAKGNILERFSAQQFPDLHSELNLSSLELGDSALYFCASSVATGDSYEQYFGPGTRLTVT.

This chain connects TRBV7-8 to TRBJ1-1; TRBD1 aligns across 9 bases. Trimming cost V 5 bases and J 4 bases; bases outside gene matches: 8. The CDR3 is 15 residues long. Germline V gene sequence: CDR1 SGHVS, CDR2 FQNEAQ. The CDR3 sequence: CASSTTGGAPTEAFF. The DNA for the CDR3 is TGTGCCAGCAGCACCACAGGGGGCGCCCCCACTGAAGCTTTCTTT.

The J gene is TRBJ2-5, the V gene TRBV7-7; unclear D gene. V gave up 0 bases and J gave up 0 bases, with 8 bases separating them. Germline assignment: CDR1 SSHAT and CDR2 FNYEAQ (reference sequence). CDR3 length: 15 amino acids. DNA for the CDR3: TGTGCCAGCAGCTTAGCGGGCCCGTACCAAGAGACCCAGTACTTC. It specifies CASSLAGPYQETQYF.

This chain uses TRBV13 with TRBJ1-2; 8 nucleotides agree with TRBD1. Trimming cost V 0 bases and J 8 bases; bases outside gene matches: 2. The germline gives CDR1 PRHDT, CDR2 FYEKMQ (reference sequence). The length of the CDR3 is 13 residues. CDR3: CASSLGDRDGYTF. The DNA for the CDR3 is TGTGCCAGCAGCTTAGGGGACAGGGACGGCTACACCTTC.

The genes are TRBV24-1 and TRBJ2-3; 7 positions match TRBD2. The CDR3 has 14 residues. Germline V gives CDR1 KGHDR, CDR2 SFDVKD. Trimming removed 6 bases from V and 3 bases from J; junction bases left unmatched: 5. This chain's CDR3 is CATSYSGETDTQYF. CDR3 in DNA: TGTGCCACCAGTTACAGCGGGGAGACAGATACGCAGTATTTT.

The chain is built from TRBV5-1 and TRBJ2-5, with 10 nucleotides matching TRBD1. V gave up 4 bases and J gave up 4 bases; unmatched junction bases: 4. The CDR3 is made up of 14 amino acids. Per germline, CDR1 SGHRS and CDR2 YFSETQ. In nucleotides, the CDR3 is TGCGCCAGCAGCGAGGGACAGGGGAGAGAGACCCAGTACTTC. Translation gives CASSEGQGRETQYF.

The chain carries TRBV18 and TRBJ2-5, with TRBD1 matching 9 bases. This CDR3 has 14 amino acids. Germline lookup yields CDR1 KGHSH and CDR2 LQKENI. V shed 6 bases and J 8 bases; nucleotides not matched to a gene: 10. DNA of the CDR3: TGTGCCAGCTCCCAAACGGGACAGGGAGTTACCCAGTACTTC. The encoded protein is CASSQTGQGVTQYF.

This clone appeared a single time. The chain uses TRBV4-3 and TRBJ2-7, with 9 bases lining up with TRBD2. This CDR3 comprises 15 residues. Per the germline V gene, CDR1 is LGHNA and CDR2 is YSLEER. The V and J ends lost 3 bases and 3 bases, in that order; junction bases with no gene match: 6. The CDR3 DNA follows: TGCGCCAGCAGCCAGCTTAGCGGGGGAAGCTACGAGCAGTACTTC. Protein sequence: CASSQLSGGSYEQYF.

This chain links TRBV9 with TRBJ1-2, with 8 bases lining up with TRBD1. The germline V gene has CDR1 SGDLS and CDR2 YYNGEE. Trimming cost V 3 bases and J 3 bases; bases outside gene matches: 4. The CDR3 sequence is 14 residues long. The CDR3 loop is CASSATGAYYGYTF. CDR3 DNA sequence: TGTGCCAGCAGCGCGACAGGGGCATACTATGGCTACACCTTC.

This rearrangement joins TRBV2 to TRBJ1-3; D is uncertain. Germline V lookup: CDR1 SNHLY, CDR2 FYNNEI. The CDR3 is 15 amino acids. Trimming left V 6 bases short and J 0 bases short, with 12 bases between. Here the CDR3 DNA reads TGTGCCAGCAGCTTGACTGCTCTCTCTGGAAACACCATATATTTT. It translates to CASSLTALSGNTIYF.

The chain is built from TRBV5-5 and TRBJ1-1; perhaps TRBD1 as D (5 bases). Per the germline V gene, CDR1 is SGHKS and CDR2 is YYEKEE (reference sequence). Trimming stripped 2 bases from V and 0 bases from J, with 11 bases between. This CDR3 has 15 amino acids. CDR3 in DNA: TGTGCCAGCAGCTTCCAGGGAACTTTGAACACTGAAGCTTTCTTT. It specifies CASSFQGTLNTEAFF.

Details on this clone: Other DNA sequences in this sample translate to the same CDR3. V is TRBV7-2 and J is TRBJ1-1; D remains unclear. Trimming took off 1 base at V and 2 bases at J, with 5 bases between the two ends. CDR1 is SGHTA, CDR2 FQGNSA, per germline. CDR3 length: 13 amino acids. CDR3 loop: CASSLGQNTEAFF. DNA of the CDR3: TGTGCCAGCAGCTTAGGACAAAACACTGAAGCTTTCTTT.

The rearrangement links TRBV5-1 to TRBJ2-2; a possible D gene is TRBD2 (6 bases). The V end lost 0 bases, the J end lost 7 bases, and 13 bases lay between the germline ends. The V gene's germline CDR1 is SGHRS and CDR2 YFSETQ. The CDR3 totals 15 residues. This CDR3 is CASSLARTTGGELFF. CDR3 nucleotide sequence: TGCGCCAGCAGCTTGGCCAGGACTACGGGCGGGGAGCTGTTTTTT.

J is TRBJ2-2 and V is TRBV27, with TRBD1 as a possible D gene (6 bases). Germline CDR1 and CDR2: MNHEY and SMNVEV (reference sequence). V lost 3 bases, J lost 6 bases, and 14 bases lay in between. The CDR3 totals 15 residues. For the CDR3, the DNA is TGTGCCAGCAGTTTTTGGACACAGGGATCCGGGGAGCTGTTTTTT. Protein product: CASSFWTQGSGELFF.

CDR3 DNA: TGTGCCAGCCGGCAGGGGAGCGGGGCATTTCAAAACATTCAGTACTTC. Translation: CASRQGSGAFQNIQYF. This chain links TRBV7-8 with TRBJ2-4; tentatively, D is TRBD2 (7 bases). Germline CDR1 SGHVS, CDR2 FQNEAQ. The CDR3 loop spans 16 amino acids. V lost 8 bases to trimming and J lost 5 bases, with 22 bases between them.

The chain carries TRBV15 and TRBJ1-2; TRBD1 matches 10 bases. The CDR3 consists of 14 residues. V lost 3 bases, J lost 5 bases, and 3 bases stayed unmatched. The germline V gene has CDR1 LNHNV and CDR2 YYDKDF (reference sequence). This CDR3 reads CATSRDRGEYGYTF. For the CDR3, the DNA is TGTGCCACCAGCAGGGACAGGGGGGAATATGGCTACACCTTC.

J is TRBJ2-7 and V is TRBV12-3 or TRBV12-4; possible D gene TRBD2, 5 bases. The CDR3 has 13 amino acids. V was trimmed by 3 bases and J by 2 bases, leaving 8 bases between them. CDR3 nucleotides: TGTGCCAGCAGTTTGGGGAGCGCCTACGAGCAGTACTTC. Protein: CASSLGSAYEQYF.

The chain carries TRBV24-1 and TRBJ1-5, with 9 bases aligning to TRBD1. V shed 3 bases, J shed 8 bases, and the junction held 10 bases outside the gene matches. The CDR3 covers 16 residues. In germline, CDR1 is KGHDR, CDR2 SFDVKD. CDR3 coding DNA: TGTGCCACCAGTGATCCCACCGGGACAGGGTTTAAGCCCCAGCATTTT. Translating it yields CATSDPTGTGFKPQHF.

The chain combines TRBV3-1 (or the pseudogene TRBV3-2) with TRBJ1-3; D is unresolved. Trimming stripped 1 base from V and 2 bases from J, with 6 bases between. Germline CDR1 reads LGHDT; CDR2 reads YNNKEL (reference sequence). The CDR3 totals 14 residues. The CDR3 DNA reads TGTGCCAGCAGCCAAGCTTCAACTGGAAACACCATATATTTT. It is translated as CASSQASTGNTIYF.

The chain recombines TRBV18 with TRBJ2-7; D unresolved. The CDR3 loop spans 13 amino acids. The V gene's germline CDR1 is KGHSH and CDR2 LQKENI. Trimming pared 0 bases from V and 4 bases from J, leaving 7 bases between. The CDR3 spells CASSPPDGYEQYF. CDR3 DNA sequence: TGTGCCAGCTCACCACCCGATGGGTACGAGCAGTACTTC.

The chain has TRBV5-6 and TRBJ1-5; a possible D gene is TRBD1 (6 bases). This CDR3 is built from 15 residues. The V gene's germline CDR1 is SGHDT and CDR2 YYEEEE. V was trimmed by 4 bases and J by 0 bases, leaving 11 bases between them. The CDR3 DNA is TGTGCCAGCAGCGAAGGACAGTTTAGCAATCAGCCCCAGCATTTT. It codes for CASSEGQFSNQPQHF.